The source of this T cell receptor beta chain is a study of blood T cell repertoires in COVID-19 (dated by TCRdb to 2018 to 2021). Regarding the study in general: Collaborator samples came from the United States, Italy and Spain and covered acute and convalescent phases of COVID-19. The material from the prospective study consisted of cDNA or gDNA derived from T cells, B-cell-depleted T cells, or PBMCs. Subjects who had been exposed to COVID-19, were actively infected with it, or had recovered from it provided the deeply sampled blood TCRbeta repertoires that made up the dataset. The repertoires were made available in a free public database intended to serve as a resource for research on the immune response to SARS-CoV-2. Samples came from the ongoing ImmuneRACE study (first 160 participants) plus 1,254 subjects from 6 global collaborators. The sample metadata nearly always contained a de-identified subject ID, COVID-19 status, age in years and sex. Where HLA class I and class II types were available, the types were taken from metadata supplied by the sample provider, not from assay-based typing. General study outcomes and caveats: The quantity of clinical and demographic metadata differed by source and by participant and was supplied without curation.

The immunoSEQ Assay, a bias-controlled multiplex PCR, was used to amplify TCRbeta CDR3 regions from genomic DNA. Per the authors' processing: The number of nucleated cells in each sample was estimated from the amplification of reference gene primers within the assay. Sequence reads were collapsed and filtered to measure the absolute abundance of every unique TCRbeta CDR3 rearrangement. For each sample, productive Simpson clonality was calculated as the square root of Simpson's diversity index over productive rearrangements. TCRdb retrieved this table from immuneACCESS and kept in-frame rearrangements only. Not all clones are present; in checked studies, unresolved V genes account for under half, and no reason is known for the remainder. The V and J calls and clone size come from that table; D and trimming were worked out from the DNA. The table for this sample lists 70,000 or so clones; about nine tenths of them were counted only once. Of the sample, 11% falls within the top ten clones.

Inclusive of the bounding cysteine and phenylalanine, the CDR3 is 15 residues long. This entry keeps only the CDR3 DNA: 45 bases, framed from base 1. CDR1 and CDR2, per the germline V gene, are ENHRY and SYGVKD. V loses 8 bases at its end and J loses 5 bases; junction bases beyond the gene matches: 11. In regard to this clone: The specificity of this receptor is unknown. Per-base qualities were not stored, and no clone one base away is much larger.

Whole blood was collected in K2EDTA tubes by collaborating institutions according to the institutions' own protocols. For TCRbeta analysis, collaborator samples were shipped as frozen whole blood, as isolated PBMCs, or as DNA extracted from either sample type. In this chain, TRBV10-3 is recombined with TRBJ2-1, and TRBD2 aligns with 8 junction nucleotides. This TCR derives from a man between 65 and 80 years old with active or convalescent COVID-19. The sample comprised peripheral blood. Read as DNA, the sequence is TGTGCCATCGGTCGGGGAACTAGCGGAAACAATGAGCAGTTCTTC. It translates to CAIGRGTSGNNEQFF.